The T cell receptor beta chain described here comes from a study of Ad26.COV2.S vaccination and SARS-CoV-2 variants. Study at large: Intramuscularly, Ad26.COV2.S was given either once or twice, 56 days apart.

Treatment in this sample: roughly 20 received Ad26.COV2.S at low or high dose, single or two shots; a few received placebo; per-sample allocation not given. The samples were gathered on day 63 after the first injection of vaccine or placebo. Its platform was an Ad26 vector, and its expressed antigen was Wuhan-strain SARS-CoV-2 spike. Findings and limits, study-wide: Substantial breadth was reportedly displayed by spike-specific CD8+ and CD4+ T cell responses after vaccination. Overall T cell responses may have been underestimated by the analyses of TCR breadth and depth.

Assay used: immunoSEQ multiplex PCR; TCRdb lists only in-frame clones, some missing. Found here are roughly 320,000 clones, around 87% of them singletons; the top ten hold roughly 3.1%. V was cut by 4 bases and J by 5 bases, with 21 bases left in between. CDR3 size: 17 residues. Per germline, CDR1 LNHDA and CDR2 SQIVND (reference sequence). Points on this clone: Its antigen is not identified.

The rearrangement uses TRBV19 and TRBJ1-5; D unclear. The sequenced sample was peripheral blood, obtained in a trial of Ad26.COV2.S vaccine versus placebo. The receptor was derived from a person aged 18 to 59 who received the Ad26.COV2.S COVID-19 vaccine or a placebo. Written as DNA, the CDR3 is TGTGCCAGTAGTACGAATCTCGGCCCCGGGTTGGATCAGCCCCAGCATTTT. Its translation is CASSTNLGPGLDQPQHF.